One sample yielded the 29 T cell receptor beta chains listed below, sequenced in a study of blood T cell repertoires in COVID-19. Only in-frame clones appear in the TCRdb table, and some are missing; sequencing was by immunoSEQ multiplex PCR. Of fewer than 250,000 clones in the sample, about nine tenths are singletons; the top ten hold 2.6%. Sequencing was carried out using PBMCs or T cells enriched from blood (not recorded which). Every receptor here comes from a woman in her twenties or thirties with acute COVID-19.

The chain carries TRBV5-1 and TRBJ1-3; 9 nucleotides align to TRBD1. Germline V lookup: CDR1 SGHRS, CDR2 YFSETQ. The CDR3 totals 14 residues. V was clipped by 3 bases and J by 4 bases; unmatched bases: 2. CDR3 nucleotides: TGCGCCAGCAGCTGGACAGGGGTCGGAAACACCATATATTTT. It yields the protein CASSWTGVGNTIYF. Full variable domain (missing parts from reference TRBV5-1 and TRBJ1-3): KAGVTQTPRYLIKTRGQQVTLSCSPISGHRSVSWYQQTPGQGLQFLFEYFSETQRNKGNFPGRFSGRQFSNSRSEMNVSTLELGDSALYLCASSWTGVGNTIYFGEGSWLTVV.

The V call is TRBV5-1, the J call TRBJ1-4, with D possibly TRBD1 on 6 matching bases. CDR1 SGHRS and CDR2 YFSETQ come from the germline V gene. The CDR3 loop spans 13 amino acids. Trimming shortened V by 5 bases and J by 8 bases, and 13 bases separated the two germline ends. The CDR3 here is CASRVQGGEKLFF. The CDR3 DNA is TGCGCCAGCAGGGTACAGGGTGGAGAAAAACTGTTTTTT.

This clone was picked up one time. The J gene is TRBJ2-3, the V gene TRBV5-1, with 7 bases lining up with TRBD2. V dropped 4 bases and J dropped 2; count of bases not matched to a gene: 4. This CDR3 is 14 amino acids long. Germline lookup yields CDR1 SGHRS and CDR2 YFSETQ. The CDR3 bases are TGCGCCAGCAGCACGACTAGCACCACAGATACGCAGTATTTT. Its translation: CASSTTSTTDTQYF.

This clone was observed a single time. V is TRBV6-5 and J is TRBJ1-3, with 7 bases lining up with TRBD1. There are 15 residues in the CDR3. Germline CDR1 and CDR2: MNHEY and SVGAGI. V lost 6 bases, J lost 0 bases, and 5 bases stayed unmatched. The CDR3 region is CASRVTGTSGNTIYF. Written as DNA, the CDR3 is TGTGCCAGCAGAGTGACAGGGACCTCTGGAAACACCATATATTTT.

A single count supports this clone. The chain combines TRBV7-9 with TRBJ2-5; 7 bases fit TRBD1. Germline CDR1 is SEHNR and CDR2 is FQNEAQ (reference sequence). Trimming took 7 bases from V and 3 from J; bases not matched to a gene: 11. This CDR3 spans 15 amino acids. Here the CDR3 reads CASNTGVGWEETQYF. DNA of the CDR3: TGTGCCAGCAATACAGGGGTTGGCTGGGAAGAGACCCAGTACTTC.

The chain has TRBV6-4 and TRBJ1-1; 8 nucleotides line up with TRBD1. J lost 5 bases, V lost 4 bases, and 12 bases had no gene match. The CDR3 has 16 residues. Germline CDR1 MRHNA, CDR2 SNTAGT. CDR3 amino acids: CASSAIPGQAKTEAFF. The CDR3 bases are TGTGCCAGCAGTGCAATTCCGGGACAGGCAAAAACTGAAGCTTTCTTT.

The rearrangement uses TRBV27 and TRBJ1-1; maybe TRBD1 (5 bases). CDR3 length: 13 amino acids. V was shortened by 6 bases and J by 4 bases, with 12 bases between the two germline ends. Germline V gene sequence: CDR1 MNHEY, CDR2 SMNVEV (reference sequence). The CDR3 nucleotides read TGTGCCAGCAGAGGGGCGCGGAGCACTGAAGCTTTCTTT. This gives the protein CASRGARSTEAFF.

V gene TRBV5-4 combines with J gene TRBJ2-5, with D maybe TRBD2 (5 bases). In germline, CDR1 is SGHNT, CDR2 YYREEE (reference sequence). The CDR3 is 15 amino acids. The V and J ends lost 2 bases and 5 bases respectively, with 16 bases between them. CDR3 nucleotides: TGTGCCAGCAGCTTTGGCGTCGAGGGTCCGGAGACCCAGTACTTC. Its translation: CASSFGVEGPETQYF.

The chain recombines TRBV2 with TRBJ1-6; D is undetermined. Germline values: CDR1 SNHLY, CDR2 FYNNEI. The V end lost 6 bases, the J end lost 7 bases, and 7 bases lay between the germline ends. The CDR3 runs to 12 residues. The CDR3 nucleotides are TGTGCCAGCAGGCGGCAAAATTCACCCCTCCACTTT. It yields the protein CASRRQNSPLHF.

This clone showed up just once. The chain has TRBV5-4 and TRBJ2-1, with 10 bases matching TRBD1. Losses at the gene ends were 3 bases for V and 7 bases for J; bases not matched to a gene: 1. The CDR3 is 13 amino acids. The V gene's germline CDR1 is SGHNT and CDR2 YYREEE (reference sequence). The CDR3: CASSWTGGNEQFF. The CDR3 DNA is TGTGCCAGCAGCTGGACAGGGGGGAATGAGCAGTTCTTC.

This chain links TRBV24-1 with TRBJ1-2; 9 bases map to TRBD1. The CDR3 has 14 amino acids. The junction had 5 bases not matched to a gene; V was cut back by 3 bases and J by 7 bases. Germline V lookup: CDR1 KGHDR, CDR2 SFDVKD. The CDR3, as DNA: TGTGCCACCAGTGATGGGGACAGGGAGGCTGGCTACACCTTC. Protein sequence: CATSDGDREAGYTF.

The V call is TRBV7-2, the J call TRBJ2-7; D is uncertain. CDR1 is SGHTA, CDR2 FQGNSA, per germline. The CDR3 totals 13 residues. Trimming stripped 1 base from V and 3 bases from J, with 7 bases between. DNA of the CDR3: TGTGCCAGCAGCTTAGTGGCAGACTACGAGCAGTACTTC. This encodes CASSLVADYEQYF. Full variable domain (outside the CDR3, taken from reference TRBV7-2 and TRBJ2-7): GAGVSQSPSNKVTEKGKDVELRCDPISGHTALYWYRQSLGQGLEFLIYFQGNSAPDKSGLPSDRFSAERTGGSVSTLTIQRTQQEDSAVYLCASSLVADYEQYFGPGTRLTVT.

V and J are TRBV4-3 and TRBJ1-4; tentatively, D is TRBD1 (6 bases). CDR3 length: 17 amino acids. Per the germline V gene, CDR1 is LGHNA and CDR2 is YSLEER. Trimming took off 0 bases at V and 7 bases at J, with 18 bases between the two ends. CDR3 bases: TGCGCCAGCAGCCAAGATTTATCGGGGGGCATGGCTGAAAAACTGTTTTTT. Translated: CASSQDLSGGMAEKLFF.

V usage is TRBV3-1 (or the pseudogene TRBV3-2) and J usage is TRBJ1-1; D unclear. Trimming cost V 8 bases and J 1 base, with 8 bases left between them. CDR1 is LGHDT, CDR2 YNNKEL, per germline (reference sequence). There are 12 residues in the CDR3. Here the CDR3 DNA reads TGTGCCAGCTCGGGTGGGAACACTGAAGCTTTCTTT. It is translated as CASSGGNTEAFF.

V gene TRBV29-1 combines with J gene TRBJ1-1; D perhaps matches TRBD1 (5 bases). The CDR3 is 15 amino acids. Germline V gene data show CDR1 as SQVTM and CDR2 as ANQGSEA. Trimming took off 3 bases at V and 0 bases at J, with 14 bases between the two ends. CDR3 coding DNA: TGCAGCGTTGATCCAAAGTGGGGGGTGAACACTGAAGCTTTCTTT. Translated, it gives CSVDPKWGVNTEAFF.

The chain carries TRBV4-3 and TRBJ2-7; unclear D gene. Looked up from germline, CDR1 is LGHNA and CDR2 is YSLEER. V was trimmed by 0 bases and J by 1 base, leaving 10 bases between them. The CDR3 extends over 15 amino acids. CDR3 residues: CASSQDNSGSYEQYF. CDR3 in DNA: TGCGCCAGCAGCCAAGATAATTCCGGGTCCTACGAGCAGTACTTC.

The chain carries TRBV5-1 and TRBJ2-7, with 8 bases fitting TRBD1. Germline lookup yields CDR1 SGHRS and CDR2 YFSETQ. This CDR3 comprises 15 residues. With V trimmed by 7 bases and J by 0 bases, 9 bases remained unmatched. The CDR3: CASHLTGGTSYEQYF. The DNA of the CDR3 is TGCGCCAGCCACCTTACAGGGGGAACCTCCTACGAGCAGTACTTC.

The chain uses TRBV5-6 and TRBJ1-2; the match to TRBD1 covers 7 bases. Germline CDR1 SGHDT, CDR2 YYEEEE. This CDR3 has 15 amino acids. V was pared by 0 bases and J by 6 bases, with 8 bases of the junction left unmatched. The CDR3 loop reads CASSLGYGTDNGYTF. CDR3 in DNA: TGTGCCAGCAGCTTGGGGTACGGGACAGATAATGGCTACACCTTC.

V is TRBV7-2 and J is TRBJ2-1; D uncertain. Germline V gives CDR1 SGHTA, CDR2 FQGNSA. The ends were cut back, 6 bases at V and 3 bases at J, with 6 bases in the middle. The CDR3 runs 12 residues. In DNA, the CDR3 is TGTGCCAGCAGTTTTAACTACAATGAGCAGTTCTTC. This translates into CASSFNYNEQFF.

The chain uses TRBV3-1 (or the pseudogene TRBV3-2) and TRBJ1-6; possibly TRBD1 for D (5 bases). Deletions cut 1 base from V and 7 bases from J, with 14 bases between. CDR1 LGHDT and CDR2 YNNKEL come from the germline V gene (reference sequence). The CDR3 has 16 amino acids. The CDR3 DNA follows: TGTGCCAGCAGCCAAGGGGTGTCGCGGGGGAATTCACCCCTCCACTTT. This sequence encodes CASSQGVSRGNSPLHF.

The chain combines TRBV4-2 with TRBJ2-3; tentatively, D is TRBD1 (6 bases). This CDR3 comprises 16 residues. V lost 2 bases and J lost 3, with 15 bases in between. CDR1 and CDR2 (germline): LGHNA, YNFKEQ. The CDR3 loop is CASSQQTGGFTDTQYF. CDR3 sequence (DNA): TGTGCCAGCAGCCAACAGACAGGTGGCTTTACAGATACGCAGTATTTT.

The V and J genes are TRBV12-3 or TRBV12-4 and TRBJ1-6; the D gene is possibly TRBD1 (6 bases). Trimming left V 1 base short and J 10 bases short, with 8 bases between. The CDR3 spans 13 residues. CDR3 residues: CASSLEGESPLHF. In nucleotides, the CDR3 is TGTGCCAGCAGTTTAGAGGGGGAATCACCCCTCCACTTT.

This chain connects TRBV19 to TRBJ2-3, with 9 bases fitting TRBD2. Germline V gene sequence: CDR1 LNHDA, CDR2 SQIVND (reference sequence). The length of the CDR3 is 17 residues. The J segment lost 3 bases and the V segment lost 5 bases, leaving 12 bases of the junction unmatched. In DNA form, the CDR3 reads TGTGCCAGTAGTCTCCTCCAAGCGGGGGGAGGGACAGATACGCAGTATTTT. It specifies CASSLLQAGGGTDTQYF.

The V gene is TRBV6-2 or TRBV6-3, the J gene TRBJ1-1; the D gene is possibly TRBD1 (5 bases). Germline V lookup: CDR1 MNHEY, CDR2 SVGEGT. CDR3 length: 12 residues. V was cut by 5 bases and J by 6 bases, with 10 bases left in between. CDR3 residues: CASSGADPEAFF. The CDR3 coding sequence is TGTGCCAGCAGTGGGGCCGATCCTGAAGCTTTCTTT.

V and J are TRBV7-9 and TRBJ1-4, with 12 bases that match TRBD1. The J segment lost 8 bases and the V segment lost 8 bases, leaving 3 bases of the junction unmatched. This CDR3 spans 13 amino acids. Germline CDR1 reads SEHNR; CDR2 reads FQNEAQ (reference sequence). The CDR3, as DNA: TGTGCCAGCCGGGGGACAGGGGGCGAAAAACTGTTTTTT. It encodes CASRGTGGEKLFF.

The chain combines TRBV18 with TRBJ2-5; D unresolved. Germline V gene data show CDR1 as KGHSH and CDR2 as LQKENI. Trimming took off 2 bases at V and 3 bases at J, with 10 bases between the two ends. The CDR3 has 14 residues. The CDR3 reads CASSPNAREETQYF. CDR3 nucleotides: TGTGCCAGCTCACCAAATGCAAGAGAAGAGACCCAGTACTTC.

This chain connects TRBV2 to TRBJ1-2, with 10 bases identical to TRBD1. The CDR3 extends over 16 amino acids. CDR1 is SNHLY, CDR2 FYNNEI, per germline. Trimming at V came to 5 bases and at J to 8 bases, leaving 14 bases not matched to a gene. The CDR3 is CASSRDRGSLPKGYTF. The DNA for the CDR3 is TGTGCCAGCAGTAGGGACAGGGGAAGCCTCCCGAAGGGCTACACCTTC.

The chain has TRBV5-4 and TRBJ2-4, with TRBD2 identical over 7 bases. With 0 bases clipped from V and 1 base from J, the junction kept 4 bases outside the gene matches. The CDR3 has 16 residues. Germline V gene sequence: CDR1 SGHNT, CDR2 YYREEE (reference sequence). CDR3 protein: CASSLGGGIAKNIQYF. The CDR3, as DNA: TGTGCCAGCAGCTTGGGGGGAGGGATCGCCAAAAACATTCAGTACTTC.

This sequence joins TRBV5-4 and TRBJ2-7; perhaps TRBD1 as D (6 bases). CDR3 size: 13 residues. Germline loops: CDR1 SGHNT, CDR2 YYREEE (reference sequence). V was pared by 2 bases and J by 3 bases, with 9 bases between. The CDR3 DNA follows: TGTGCCAGCAGCTTCTGGGACAACTACGAGCAGTACTTC. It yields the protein CASSFWDNYEQYF.